The 9 T cell receptor beta chains reported below all come from one sample, sequenced in a study of chemoradiotherapy in HPV16-positive cancers (dated 2022 in TCRdb). Libraries came from the immunoSEQ multiplex PCR assay. TCRdb holds this immuneACCESS table with in-frame rearrangements only. Some clones are missing; in checked studies, unresolved V genes explain under half, and the rest has no known cause. Recorded for this sample are under 85,000 clones; roughly 86% of them occurred a single time. Under 4.5% of the sample rests with the top ten. Sequences were derived from blood, sampled from a patient who underwent chemoradiotherapy. The receptor set was obtained from a human donor with HPV-associated anogenital cancer.

The chain carries TRBV4-1 and TRBJ2-1, with 9 bases fitting TRBD2. The J segment lost 4 bases and the V segment lost 0 bases, leaving 4 bases of the junction unmatched. The germline gives CDR1 MGHRA, CDR2 YSYEKL. The CDR3 contains 16 residues. CDR3 loop: CASSQDASGGYNEQFF. The CDR3 DNA reads TGCGCCAGCAGCCAAGATGCCAGCGGGGGGTACAATGAGCAGTTCTTC.

The rearrangement links TRBV7-6 to TRBJ2-7, with 8 positions matching TRBD1. Trimming took 4 bases from V and 6 from J; bases not matched to a gene: 11. CDR3 length: 15 residues. Germline values: CDR1 SGHVS, CDR2 FNYEAQ. The CDR3 here is CASSSGQGTRVEQYF. CDR3 in DNA: TGTGCCAGCAGCTCTGGACAGGGAACCAGGGTCGAGCAGTACTTC.

This clone was seen only a few times. The chain couples TRBV6-1 to TRBJ1-2; maybe TRBD1 (5 bases). The V gene's germline CDR1 is MNHNS and CDR2 SASEGT. V gave up 5 bases and J gave up 8 bases, with 18 bases separating them. The CDR3 is 14 residues long. The CDR3 DNA reads as TGTGCCAGCAGTCCGACAGCGATGGGAGGAGGCTACACCTTC. This codes for CASSPTAMGGGYTF.

This sequence joins TRBV30 and TRBJ2-3, with TRBD1 identical over 8 bases. This CDR3 has 15 amino acids. Germline lookup yields CDR1 GTSNPN and CDR2 SVGIG (reference sequence). The V and J ends lost 2 bases and 0 bases, in that order; junction bases with no gene match: 4. The CDR3 coding sequence is TGTGCCTGGAGTCCGACAGGGGTTAGCACAGATACGCAGTATTTT. It codes for CAWSPTGVSTDTQYF. The variable domain in full, completed from reference TRBV30 and TRBJ2-3, reads SQTIHQWPATLVQPVGSPLSLECTVEGTSNPNLYWYRQAAGRGLQLLFYSVGIGQISSEVPQNLSASRPQDRQFILSSKKLLLSDSGFYLCAWSPTGVSTDTQYFGPGTRLTVL.

This chain joins TRBV7-9 and TRBJ1-2; the D gene is possibly TRBD1 (5 bases). The ends were cut back, 5 bases at V and 7 bases at J, with 20 bases in the middle. The CDR3 sequence is 15 residues long. CDR1 is SEHNR and CDR2 is FQNEAQ in the germline V gene (reference sequence). The CDR3, as DNA: TGTGCCAGCAGCCCCACCGGGGCAACCCATACTGGCTACACCTTC. As protein: CASSPTGATHTGYTF.

This sequence joins TRBV12-1 and TRBJ1-4. TRBV12-1 is a known pseudogene. The CDR3 contains 16 residues. CDR3 sequence reads: CASSFFSWGNNEKLFF. The DNA of the CDR3 is TGTGCCAGCAGCTTTTTTTCTTGGGGAAATAATGAAAAACTGTTTTTT.

V is TRBV6-1 and J is TRBJ1-6; D gene uncertain. The germline V gene encodes CDR1 MNHNS and CDR2 SASEGT. The ends were cut back, 2 bases at V and 0 bases at J, with 5 bases in the middle. The CDR3 is 15 amino acids. This CDR3 is CASSESISYNSPLHF. CDR3 nucleotide sequence: TGTGCCAGCAGTGAAAGTATCTCCTATAATTCACCCCTCCACTTT.

The chain is built from TRBV19 and TRBJ2-5, with D possibly matching TRBD2 (5 bases). The CDR3 extends over 14 amino acids. The V end was cut by 0 bases, the J end by 11 bases, with 16 bases between. Germline values: CDR1 LNHDA, CDR2 SQIVND (reference sequence). The DNA for the CDR3 is TGTGCCAGTAGTATAGACTATCGGCTCGGGGAGCAGTACTTC. Translating gives CASSIDYRLGEQYF.

The V gene is TRBV27, the J gene TRBJ2-7; weak D call: TRBD1 (6 bases). Trimming stripped 0 bases from V and 6 bases from J, with 12 bases between. From germline, CDR1 is MNHEY and CDR2 SMNVEV (reference sequence). CDR3 length: 14 residues. The CDR3 here is CASSLSSGEGEQYF. The CDR3 DNA sequence: TGTGCCAGCAGTTTATCGTCAGGGGAAGGCGAGCAGTACTTC.